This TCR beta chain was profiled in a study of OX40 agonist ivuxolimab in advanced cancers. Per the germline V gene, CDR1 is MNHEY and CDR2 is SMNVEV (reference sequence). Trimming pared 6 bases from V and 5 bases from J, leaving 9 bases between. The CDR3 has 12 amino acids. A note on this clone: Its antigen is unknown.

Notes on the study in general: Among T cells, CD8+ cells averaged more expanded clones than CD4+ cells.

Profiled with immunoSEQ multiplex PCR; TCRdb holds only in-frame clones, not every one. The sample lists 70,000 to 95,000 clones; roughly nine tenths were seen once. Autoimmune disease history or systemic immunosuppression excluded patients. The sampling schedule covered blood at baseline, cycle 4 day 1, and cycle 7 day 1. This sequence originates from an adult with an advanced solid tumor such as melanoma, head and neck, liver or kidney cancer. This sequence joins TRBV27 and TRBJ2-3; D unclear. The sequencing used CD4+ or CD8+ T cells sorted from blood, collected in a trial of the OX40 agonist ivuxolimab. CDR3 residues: CASSPLGDTQYF. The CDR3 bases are TGTGCCAGCAGCCCCCTAGGAGATACGCAGTATTTT.